This TCR beta chain derives from a study of technical replicates of blood from several donors (TCRdb year 2017). Spanning cysteine to phenylalanine, the CDR3 consists of 16 amino acids. Only CDR3 DNA is held: 48 bases, read in frame from base 1. The V and J ends are trimmed by 3 bases and 3 bases, leaving 12 bases between them. According to the germline V gene, CDR1 reads SNHLY and CDR2 reads FYNNEI. The library came from the immunoSEQ multiplex PCR assay. TCRdb stores this immuneACCESS table with in-frame sequences only. Part of the clones is absent; in the studies checked, under half of the shortfall reflects unresolved V genes, and no reason is known for the rest. Across this sample there are about 14,000 clones, with around 80% seen only once. The leading ten clones occupy around 11% of the sample. As to this clone: The antigen it binds to is not known. No much larger clonotype is one base removed from it; base qualities were not supplied.

The chain is encoded by TRBV2 joined to TRBJ2-6, and the D gene may be TRBD2, 6 bases matching. Sequenced material: PBMCs. The clonotype comes from a human donor in good health. The CDR3 protein sequence reads: CASSEEGLSGANVLTF. The nucleotide sequence reads TGTGCCAGCAGTGAGGAGGGGCTGAGTGGGGCCAACGTCCTGACTTTC.